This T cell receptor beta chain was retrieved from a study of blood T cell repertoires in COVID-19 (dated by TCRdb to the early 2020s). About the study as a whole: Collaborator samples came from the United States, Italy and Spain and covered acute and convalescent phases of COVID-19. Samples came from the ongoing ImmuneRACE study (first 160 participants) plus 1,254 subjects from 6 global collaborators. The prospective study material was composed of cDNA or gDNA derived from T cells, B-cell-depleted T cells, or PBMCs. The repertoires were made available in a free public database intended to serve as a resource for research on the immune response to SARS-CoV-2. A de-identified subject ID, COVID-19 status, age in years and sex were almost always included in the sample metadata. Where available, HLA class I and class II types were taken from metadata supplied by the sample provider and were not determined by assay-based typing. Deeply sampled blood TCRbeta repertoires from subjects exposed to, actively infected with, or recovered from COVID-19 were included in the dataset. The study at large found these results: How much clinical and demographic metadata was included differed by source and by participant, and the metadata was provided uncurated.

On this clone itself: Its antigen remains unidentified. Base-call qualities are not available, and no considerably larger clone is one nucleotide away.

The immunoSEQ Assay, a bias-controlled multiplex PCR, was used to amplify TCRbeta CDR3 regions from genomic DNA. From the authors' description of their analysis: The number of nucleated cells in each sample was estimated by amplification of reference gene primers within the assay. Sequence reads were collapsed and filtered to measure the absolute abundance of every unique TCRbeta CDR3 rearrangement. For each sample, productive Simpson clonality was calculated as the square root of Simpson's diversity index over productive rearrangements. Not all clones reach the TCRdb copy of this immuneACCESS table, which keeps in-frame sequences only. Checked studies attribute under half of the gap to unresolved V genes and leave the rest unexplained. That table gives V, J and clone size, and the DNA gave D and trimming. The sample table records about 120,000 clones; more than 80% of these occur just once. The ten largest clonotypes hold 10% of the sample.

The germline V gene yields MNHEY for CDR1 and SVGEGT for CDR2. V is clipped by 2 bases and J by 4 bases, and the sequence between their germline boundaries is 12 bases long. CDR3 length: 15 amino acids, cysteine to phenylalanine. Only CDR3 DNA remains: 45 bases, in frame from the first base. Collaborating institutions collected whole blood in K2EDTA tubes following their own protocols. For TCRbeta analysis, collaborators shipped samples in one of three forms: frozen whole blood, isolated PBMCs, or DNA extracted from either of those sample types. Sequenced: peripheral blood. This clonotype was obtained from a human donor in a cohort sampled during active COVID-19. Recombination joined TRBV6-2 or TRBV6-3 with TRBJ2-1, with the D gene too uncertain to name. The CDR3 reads CASSYPSRRYNEQFF. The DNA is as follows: TGTGCCAGCAGTTACCCGTCGAGGCGGTACAATGAGCAGTTCTTC.